This T cell receptor beta chain was found in a study of shared clonotypes between healthy human individuals (TCRdb year 2020). For the study in its entirety: The cohort comprised two women and a few men aged 18 to 49 years. To increase sequencing depth and limit assay-specific biases, different laboratories used diverse techniques to prepare libraries and sequence TCR repertoires. Blood TCR repertoires of roughly 5 healthy adults were deeply sequenced to estimate repertoire size and the extent of clonotype sharing between individuals. Leukapheresis yielded between about 0.8 and 8.9 billion PBMCs per donor. For each donor, CD4 naive and CD4 memory were each run on three plates, CD8 naive on two plates, and CD8 memory on one plate.

The donors were healthy, HIV-negative adults who had no recently reported acute infections or vaccinations. All donors were Caucasian adults living in Nashville, Tennessee, USA. CD4+ T cells were enriched by magnetic negative selection; naive cells were then positively selected on CD45RA, and the negative fraction formed the memory subset. After blood collection by leukapheresis, PBMCs were isolated using Ficoll-Histopaque density gradient centrifugation and then cryopreserved in the vapor phase of liquid nitrogen. Analytical flow cytometry was used to check the purity and quantity of every magnetically sorted T cell population. Each sorted fraction had its genomic DNA isolated and then quantified by UV absorbance on a Nanodrop 2000c. Points the paper makes about the study in general: Compared with non-shared clonotypes, the clonotypes found in all four sorted-subset donors had higher generation probabilities. Incomplete sequencing was indicated by rarefaction of sorted-subset datasets, despite the large sequencing depth. The small number of donors limited the genetic and exposure-history diversity represented. Estimated clonotype richness was generally larger for naive than for memory subsets. Sampling was restricted to blood, and TCR repertoires in tissues likely differ from the TCR repertoires found in blood. Across several donors, approximately 4.9% of naive CD4, approximately 4% of naive CD8, 2% to 2.5% of memory CD4, and about 0.44% of memory CD8 clonotypes were shared. Pairwise subsampling led to the expectation that sequencing depth would affect the degree of clonotype sharing among donors.

For this clone: Its antigen is currently not known. The sample holds no much larger clone one base away, and base qualities are not on file.

CDR1 is given as SGHDN and CDR2 as FVKESK, both from the germline V gene. Inclusive of the bounding cysteine and phenylalanine, the CDR3 is 14 residues long. Only the CDR3 region is kept as DNA, spanning 42 bases read in frame from base 1. The V end loses 1 base and the J end loses 7 bases, and a stretch of 13 bases separates them. Using the deep immunoSEQ assay, multiplex PCR amplified TCR CDR3 regions from genomic DNA. Extracted genomic DNA from each cell subset was spread evenly across all wells of several immunoSEQ 96-well plates, with each plate serving as a replicate. Each replicate PCR for sorted subsets received around 200 ng genomic DNA, equal to around 32,000 T cell genomes. Purified libraries were measured with a Qubit 3.0 fluorometer, size-checked on a Bioanalyzer 2100, and measured again with the KAPA Library Quantification kit. A separate single-read 150-cycle Illumina NextSeq 550 flow cell was used to sequence each immunoSEQ 96-well plate. Per the original workflow: The immunoSEQ output contained only junctional sequences without quality scores, so filtering could not match that applied to full-length reads. To assign V/J genes and CDR3, sequences were annotated using PyIR, a Python wrapper for IgBLAST v1.9, with IMGT germline references. Reads with weak V/J assignments (E-value above 1e-6), missing CDR3, stop codons, out-of-frame junctions, or ambiguous translated residues were removed. V3J clonotypes were defined as sequences sharing the same inferred V gene, J gene, and CDR3 amino acid sequence. Percentage overlap between repertoires was computed as shared unique clonotypes divided by the size of the smaller repertoire. Richness of each repertoire was evaluated using RTK rarefaction, the Chao1 estimator, and Recon v2.1 estimates of unobserved clonotypes. Generation probabilities were computed with OLGA for all TCRbeta clonotypes obtained by the gDNA method from several donors. Drawn from immuneACCESS, this table holds only the in-frame rearrangements with V and J called that TCRdb kept. Clones are partly lost; checked studies trace under half to an unresolved V gene and leave the rest unexplained. The V and J calls and clone size were taken over from that table, and D and trimming were inferred from the DNA. In this sample the table shows some 2,500,000 clones, 80% to 95% of which occur a single time. Of the sample, roughly 0.34% falls within the top ten clones.

The clonotype comes from a man younger than 35 in good health. Some clones in this sample may be carry-over from other donors' samples. The sequenced sample consisted of naive CD4+ T cells from PBMCs. The sample's cell subset or site label, decoded: CD45RA+ positively selected. In this chain, TRBV14 is recombined with TRBJ1-1; no D gene is confidently identified. Read as DNA, the sequence is TGTGCCAGCAGCCAAGCGGGCGAAGGCCGTGAAGCTTTCTTT. It translates as CASSQAGEGREAFF.